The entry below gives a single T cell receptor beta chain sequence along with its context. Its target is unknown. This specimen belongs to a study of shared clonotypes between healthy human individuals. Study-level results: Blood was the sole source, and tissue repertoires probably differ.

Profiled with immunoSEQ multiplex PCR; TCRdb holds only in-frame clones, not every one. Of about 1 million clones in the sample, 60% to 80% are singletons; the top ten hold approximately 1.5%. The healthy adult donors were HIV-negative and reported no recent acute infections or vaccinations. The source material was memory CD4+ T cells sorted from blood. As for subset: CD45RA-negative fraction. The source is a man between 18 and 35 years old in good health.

The CDR3 protein is CASSQVLRDGKNEKLFF. The DNA for the CDR3 is TGCGCCAGCAGCCAAGTCCTCCGGGACGGGAAAAATGAAAAACTGTTTTTT. The chain employs TRBV4-3 and TRBJ1-4, with TRBD1 as a possible D gene (5 bases). V was pared by 1 base and J by 5 bases, with 17 bases between. Per the germline V gene, CDR1 is LGHNA and CDR2 is YSLEER. The CDR3 is 17 residues long.